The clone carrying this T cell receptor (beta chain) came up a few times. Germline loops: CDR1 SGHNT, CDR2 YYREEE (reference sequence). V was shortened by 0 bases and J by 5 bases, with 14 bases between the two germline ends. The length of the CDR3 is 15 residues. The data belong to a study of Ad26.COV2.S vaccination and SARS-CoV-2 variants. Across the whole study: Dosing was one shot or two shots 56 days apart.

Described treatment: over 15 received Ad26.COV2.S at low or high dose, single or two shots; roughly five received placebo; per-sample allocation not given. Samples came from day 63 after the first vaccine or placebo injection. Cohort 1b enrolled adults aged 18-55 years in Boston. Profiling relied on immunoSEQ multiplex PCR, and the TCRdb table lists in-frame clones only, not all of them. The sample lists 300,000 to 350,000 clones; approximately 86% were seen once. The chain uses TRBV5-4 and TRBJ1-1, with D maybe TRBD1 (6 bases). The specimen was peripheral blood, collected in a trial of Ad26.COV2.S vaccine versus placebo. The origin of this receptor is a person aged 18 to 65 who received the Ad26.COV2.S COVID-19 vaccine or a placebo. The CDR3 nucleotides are TGTGCCAGCAGCTTGGATCCAGGGGTAAAGACTGAAGCTTTCTTT. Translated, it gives CASSLDPGVKTEAFF.